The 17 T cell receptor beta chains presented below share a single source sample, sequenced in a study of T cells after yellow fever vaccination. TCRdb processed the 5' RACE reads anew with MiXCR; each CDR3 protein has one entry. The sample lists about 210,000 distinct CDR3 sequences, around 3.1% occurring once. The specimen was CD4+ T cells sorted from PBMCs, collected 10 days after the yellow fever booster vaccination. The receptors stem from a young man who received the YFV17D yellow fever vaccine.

CDR3 in amino acids: CASSPWDGLNQPQHF. The CDR3 nucleotides are TGTGCCAGCAGTCCTTGGGACGGATTAAATCAGCCCCAGCATTTT. V gene TRBV12-3 or TRBV12-4 combines with J gene TRBJ1-5; TRBD1 might be the D (5 bases). The CDR3 has 15 amino acids. Trimming stripped 5 bases from V and 4 bases from J, with 15 bases between.

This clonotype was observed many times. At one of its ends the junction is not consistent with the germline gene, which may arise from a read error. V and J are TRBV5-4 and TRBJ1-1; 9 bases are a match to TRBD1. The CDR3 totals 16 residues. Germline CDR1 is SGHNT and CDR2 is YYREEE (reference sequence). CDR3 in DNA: TGTGCCAGCAGTTTGGGTATAGGACAGGGGTTGCGGGAAGCTTTCTTT. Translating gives CASSLGIGQGLREAFF.

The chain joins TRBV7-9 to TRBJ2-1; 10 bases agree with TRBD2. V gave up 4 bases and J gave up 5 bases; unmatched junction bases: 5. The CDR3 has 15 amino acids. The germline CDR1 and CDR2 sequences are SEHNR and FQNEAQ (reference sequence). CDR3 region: CASSWSGGENNEQFF. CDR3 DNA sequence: TGTGCCAGCAGCTGGAGCGGGGGGGAAAACAATGAGCAGTTCTTC.

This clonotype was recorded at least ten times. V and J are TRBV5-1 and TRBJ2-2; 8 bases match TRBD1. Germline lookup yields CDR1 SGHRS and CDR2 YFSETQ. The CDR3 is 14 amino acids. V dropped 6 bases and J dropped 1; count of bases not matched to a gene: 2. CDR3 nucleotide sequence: TGCGCCAGCAAGACAGGGGTGAACACCGGGGAGCTGTTTTTT. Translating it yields CASKTGVNTGELFF.

The CDR3 DNA sequence: TGTGCCAGCAGCTTAGAACACACAATCCGGGGCTATGGCTACACCTTC. It encodes CASSLEHTIRGYGYTF. V and J are TRBV7-8 and TRBJ1-2; D remains unclear. The germline V and J ends were trimmed by 1 base and 4 bases, with 16 bases remaining between them. The CDR3 is made up of 16 amino acids. Germline assignment: CDR1 SGHVS and CDR2 FQNEAQ.

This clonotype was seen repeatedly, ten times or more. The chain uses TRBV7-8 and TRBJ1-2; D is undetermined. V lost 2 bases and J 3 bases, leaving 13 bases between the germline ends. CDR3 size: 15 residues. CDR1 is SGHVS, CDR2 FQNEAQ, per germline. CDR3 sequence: CASSLNGPLDYGYTF. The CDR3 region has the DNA TGTGCCAGCAGCTTAAACGGCCCATTGGACTATGGCTACACCTTC.

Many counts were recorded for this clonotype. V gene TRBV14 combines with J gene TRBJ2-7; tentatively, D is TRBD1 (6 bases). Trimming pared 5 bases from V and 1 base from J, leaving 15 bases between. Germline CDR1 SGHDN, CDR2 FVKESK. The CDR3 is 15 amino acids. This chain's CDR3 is CASSLTGSRSYEQYV. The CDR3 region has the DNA TGTGCCAGCAGCTTAACAGGGAGCAGATCCTACGAGCAGTACGTC.

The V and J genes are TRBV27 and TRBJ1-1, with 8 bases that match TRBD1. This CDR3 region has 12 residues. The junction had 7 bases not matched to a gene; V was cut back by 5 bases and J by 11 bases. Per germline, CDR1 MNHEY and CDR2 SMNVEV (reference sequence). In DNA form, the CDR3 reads TGTGCCAGCAGTACTGGACAGGGCAGCGCTTTCTTT. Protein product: CASSTGQGSAFF.

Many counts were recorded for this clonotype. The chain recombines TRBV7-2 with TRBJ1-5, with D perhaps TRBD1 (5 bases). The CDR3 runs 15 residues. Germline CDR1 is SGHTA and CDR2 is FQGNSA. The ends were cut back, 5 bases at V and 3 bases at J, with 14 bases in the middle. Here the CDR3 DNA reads TGTGCCAGCAGCCCAGTCACGGGGACCAATCAGCCCCAGCATTTT. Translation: CASSPVTGTNQPQHF.

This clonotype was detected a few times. The CDR3 DNA reads as TGCGCCAGCAGCTCGGCCGCTGCGCGGGGGGAAAAACTGTTTTTT. Residues: CASSSAAARGEKLFF. This sequence joins TRBV5-1 and TRBJ1-4, with D maybe TRBD1 (5 bases). From germline, CDR1 is SGHRS and CDR2 YFSETQ. This CDR3 is built from 15 residues. Trimming pared 3 bases from V and 8 bases from J, leaving 17 bases between.

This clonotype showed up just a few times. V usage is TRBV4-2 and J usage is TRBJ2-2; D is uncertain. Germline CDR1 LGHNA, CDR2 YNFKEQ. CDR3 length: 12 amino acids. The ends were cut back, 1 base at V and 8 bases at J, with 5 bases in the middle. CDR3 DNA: TGTGCCAGCAGCCAAGTCGGGGGGGAGCTGTTTTTT. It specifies CASSQVGGELFF.

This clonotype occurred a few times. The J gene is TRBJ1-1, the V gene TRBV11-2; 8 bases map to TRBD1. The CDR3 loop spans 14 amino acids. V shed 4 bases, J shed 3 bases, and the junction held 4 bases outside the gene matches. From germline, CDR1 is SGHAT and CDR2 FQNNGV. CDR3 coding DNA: TGTGCCAGCAGCTCAAGACAGGGGTACACTGAAGCTTTCTTT. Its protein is CASSSRQGYTEAFF.

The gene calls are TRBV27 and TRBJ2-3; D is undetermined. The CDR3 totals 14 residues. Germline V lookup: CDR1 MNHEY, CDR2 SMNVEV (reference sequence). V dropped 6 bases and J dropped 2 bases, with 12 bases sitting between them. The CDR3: CASRSTWNTDTQYF. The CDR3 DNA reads TGTGCCAGCAGGTCCACGTGGAACACAGATACGCAGTATTTT.

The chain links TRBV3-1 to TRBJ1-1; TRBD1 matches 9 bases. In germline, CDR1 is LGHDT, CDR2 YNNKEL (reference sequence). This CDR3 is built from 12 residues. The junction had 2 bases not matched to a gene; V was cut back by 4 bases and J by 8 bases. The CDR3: CASSLGTGEAFF. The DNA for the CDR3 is TGTGCCAGCAGCCTCGGGACAGGGGAAGCTTTCTTT. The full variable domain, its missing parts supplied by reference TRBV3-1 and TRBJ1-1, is DTAVSQTPKYLVTQMGNDKSIKCEQNLGHDTMYWYKQDSKKFLKIMFSYNNKELIINETVPNRFSPKSPDKAHLNLHINSLELGDSAVYFCASSLGTGEAFFGQGTRLTVV.

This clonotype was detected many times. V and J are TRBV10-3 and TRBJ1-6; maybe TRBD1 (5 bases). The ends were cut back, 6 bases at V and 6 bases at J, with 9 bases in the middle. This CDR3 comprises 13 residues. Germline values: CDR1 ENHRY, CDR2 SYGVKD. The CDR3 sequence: CAIRPDSNSPLHF. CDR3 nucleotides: TGTGCCATCAGACCCGACAGTAATTCACCCCTCCACTTT.

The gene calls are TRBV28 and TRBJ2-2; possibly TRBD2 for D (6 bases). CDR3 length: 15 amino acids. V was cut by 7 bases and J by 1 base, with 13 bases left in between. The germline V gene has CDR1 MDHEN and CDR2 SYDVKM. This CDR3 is CASTRGTLNTGELFF. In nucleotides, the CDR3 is TGTGCCAGCACCCGAGGGACTTTGAACACCGGGGAGCTGTTTTTT. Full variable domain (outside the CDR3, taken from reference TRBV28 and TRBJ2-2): DVKVTQSSRYLVKRTGEKVFLECVQDMDHENMFWYRQDPGLGLRLIYFSYDVKMKEKGDIPEGYSVSREKKERFSLILESASTNQTSMYLCASTRGTLNTGELFFGEGSRLTVL.

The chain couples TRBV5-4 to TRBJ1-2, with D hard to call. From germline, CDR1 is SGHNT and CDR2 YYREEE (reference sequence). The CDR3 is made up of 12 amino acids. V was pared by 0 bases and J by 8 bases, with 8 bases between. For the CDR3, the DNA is TGTGCCAGCAGCTTGGACCAGGTCGGCTACACCTTC. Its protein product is CASSLDQVGYTF.